The sample holds one count of the clone carrying this TCR beta chain. The V gene's germline CDR1 is KGHSH and CDR2 LQKENI. V trimming: 4 bases; J trimming: 3 bases; junction bases outside the gene matches: 4. The CDR3 totals 14 residues. The sample comes from a study of blood T cell repertoires in COVID-19. A COVID-19 case was met by exposed participants within 2 weeks before study entry. Clones were sequenced by immunoSEQ multiplex PCR, and TCRdb holds only the in-frame ones, with some missing. The table includes about 64,000 clones, around 66% detected once. This TCR derives from a woman aged 55-75 years who had been exposed to COVID-19. Material: PBMCs or T cells enriched from blood (not recorded which). This chain links TRBV18 with TRBJ1-1, with 8 bases that match TRBD1. CDR3 region: CASSQTGGDTEAFF. CDR3 nucleotides: TGTGCCAGCTCACAAACAGGGGGTGACACTGAAGCTTTCTTT.